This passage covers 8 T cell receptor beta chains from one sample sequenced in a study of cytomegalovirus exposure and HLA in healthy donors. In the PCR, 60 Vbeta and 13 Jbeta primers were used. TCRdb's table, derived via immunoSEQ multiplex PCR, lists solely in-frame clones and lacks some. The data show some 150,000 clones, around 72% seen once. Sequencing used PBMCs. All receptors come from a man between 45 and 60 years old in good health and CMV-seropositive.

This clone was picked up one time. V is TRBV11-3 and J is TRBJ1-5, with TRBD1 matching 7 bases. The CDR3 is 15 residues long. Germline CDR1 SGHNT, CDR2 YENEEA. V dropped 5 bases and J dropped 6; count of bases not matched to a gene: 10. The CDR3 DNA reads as TGTGCCAGCAGCCCCGGGACAGACGCGGGTCAGCCCCAGCATTTT. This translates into CASSPGTDAGQPQHF.

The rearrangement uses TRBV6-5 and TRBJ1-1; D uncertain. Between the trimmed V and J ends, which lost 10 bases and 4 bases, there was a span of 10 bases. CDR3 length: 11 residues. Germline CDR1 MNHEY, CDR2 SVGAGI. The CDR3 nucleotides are TGTGCCACCAAAAGCGGCACTGAAGCTTTCTTT. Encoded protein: CATKSGTEAFF.

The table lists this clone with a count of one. The CDR3 here is CSARTGPLSGANVLTF. In DNA form, the CDR3 reads TGCAGCGCGCGGACAGGACCCCTCTCTGGGGCCAACGTCCTGACTTTC. The rearrangement joins TRBV29-1 to TRBJ2-6; 7 positions agree with TRBD1. The J segment lost 0 bases and the V segment lost 7 bases, leaving 9 bases of the junction unmatched. CDR1 and CDR2 (germline): SQVTM, ANQGSEA. The CDR3 sequence is 16 residues long.

CDR3 loop: CASSPPPGNTIYF. In DNA, the CDR3 is TGTGCCAGCAGCCCTCCCCCTGGAAACACCATATATTTT. The chain links TRBV6-6 to TRBJ1-3, with D uncertain. Germline CDR1 is MNHNY and CDR2 is SVGAGI (reference sequence). V lost 6 bases, J lost 2 bases, and 8 bases lay in between. The CDR3 is 13 amino acids.

The CDR3 spells CASSPITTSGERTGELFF. CDR3 DNA: TGTGCCAGCAGCCCCATAACTACTAGCGGGGAACGAACCGGGGAGCTGTTTTTT. V and J are TRBV7-9 and TRBJ2-2, with 10 nucleotides matching TRBD2. CDR1 is SEHNR and CDR2 is FQNEAQ in the germline V gene (reference sequence). The junction had 14 bases not matched to a gene; V was cut back by 5 bases and J by 5 bases. The CDR3 runs 18 residues.

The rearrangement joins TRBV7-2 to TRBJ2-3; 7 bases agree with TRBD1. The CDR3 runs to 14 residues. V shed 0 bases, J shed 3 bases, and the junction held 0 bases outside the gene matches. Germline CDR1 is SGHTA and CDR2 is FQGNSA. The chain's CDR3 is CASSLARGTDTQYF. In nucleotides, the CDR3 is TGTGCCAGCAGCTTAGCCAGGGGGACAGATACGCAGTATTTT.

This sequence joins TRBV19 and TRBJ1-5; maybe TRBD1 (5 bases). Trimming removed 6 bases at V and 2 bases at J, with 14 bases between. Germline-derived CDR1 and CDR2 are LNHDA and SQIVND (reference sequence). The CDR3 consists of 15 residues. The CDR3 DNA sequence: TGTGCCAGTAGCCTGCGGGGAGGGGGCAATCAGCCCCAGCATTTT. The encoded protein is CASSLRGGGNQPQHF.

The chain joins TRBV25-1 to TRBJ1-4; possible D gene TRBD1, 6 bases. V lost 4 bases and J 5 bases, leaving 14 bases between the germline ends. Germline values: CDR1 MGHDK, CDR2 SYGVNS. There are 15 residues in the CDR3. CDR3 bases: TGTGCCAGCAGTGGTGTGGGACACGGAAATGAAAAACTGTTTTTT. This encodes CASSGVGHGNEKLFF. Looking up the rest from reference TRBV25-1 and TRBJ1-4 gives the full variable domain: EADIYQTPRYLVIGTGKKITLECSQTMGHDKMYWYQQDPGMELHLIHYSYGVNSTEKGDLSSESTVSRIRTEHFPLTLESARPSHTSQYLCASSGVGHGNEKLFFGSGTQLSVL.